Listed below are T cell receptor beta chains from one sample, sequenced in a study of blood T cells in healthy people across ages. TCRdb re-derived calls from the 5' RACE reads in MiXCR, one entry per CDR3 protein. In the table there are about 770,000 distinct CDR3 sequences, around 43% of which are singletons. The source material was blood. The receptors come from a man aged 60-69 years in good health. CDR3s leave out the opening cysteine and the closing phenylalanine or tryptophan. Fields, in order: V gene, CDR3 protein.

TRBV3-1 ASSQDVLIHRPQY
TRBV30 AWSRHSSYEQY
TRBV6-5 ASSRGGAKVHEQF
TRBV28 ASRSKGRRETQY
TRBV5-1 ASSFGAGVNEQF
TRBV20-1 SAVIRAQY
TRBV12-3/TRBV12-4 ASSTGTSGGVRETQY
TRBV20-1 SARAPPEGETQETQY
TRBV6-2/TRBV6-3 ASSSRDSGYNEQF
TRBV4-3 TSSPGDSWGGNEQF
TRBV20-1 SAGLAGGRIYEQY
TRBV7-7 ASISDHIQY
TRBV6-2/TRBV6-3 ASSVPGRNYGYT
TRBV6-5 ASSFRGRTEAF
TRBV4-3 ASSQELNNEQF
TRBV2 ASNPGLYEQY
TRBV29-1 SVGGQGAFYGYT
TRBV24-1 ATSDLGGTQY
TRBV15 ATSRDLQGNDYEQY
TRBV7-2 ASSLVPSDEQY
TRBV20-1 SAKPNWGPLRYNEQF
TRBV12-3/TRBV12-4 ASSVRGHNEQF
TRBV6-2/TRBV6-3 ASSYSGPNYGYT
TRBV5-1 ASSPEGLGNEQY
TRBV7-9 ASSHQNGNNEQF
TRBV6-1 ASSEKKSPGFGYT
TRBV14 ASSQSPRTEAF
TRBV7-6 ASSPGTSGGHYPYNEQF
TRBV5-1 ASSDTWVTEAF
TRBV6-1 ASTESRNQPQH
TRBV11-2 ASSLDRFMNEQF
TRBV7-2 ASSLVASGGKNIQY
TRBV29-1 SVGGRGNTDTQY
TRBV9 ASSVSSDPSHQY
TRBV13 ASSLRDTGTDTQY
TRBV28 ASEEGSNSAF
TRBV5-1 ASSPTGQVRHEQY
TRBV6-1 ASTALPGGYT
TRBV12-5 ASGPLRGGRNTGELF
TRBV29-1 SGQGTDTQY
TRBV19 ASSIEGTSGANVLT
TRBV5-6 ASSLQGEPSYEQY
TRBV12-3/TRBV12-4 ASSVAGNQPQH
TRBV27 ASSVWPGANVLT
TRBV7-2 ASSLRLGTHEQY
TRBV10-3 AIGEDRPGAYERY
TRBV5-1 ASSSTGAGNTEAF
TRBV5-1 ASSLVGQNTEAF
TRBV6-5 ASSPTGLTQY
TRBV5-1 ASSLAGGSHQETQY
TRBV20-1 SAPPGRAGEYNEQF
TRBV7-2 ASSKQGKETQY
TRBV30 AWSITGNEQY
TRBV7-8 ASSTRGGQNNEQF
TRBV11-2 ASSLNGGADMDEQF